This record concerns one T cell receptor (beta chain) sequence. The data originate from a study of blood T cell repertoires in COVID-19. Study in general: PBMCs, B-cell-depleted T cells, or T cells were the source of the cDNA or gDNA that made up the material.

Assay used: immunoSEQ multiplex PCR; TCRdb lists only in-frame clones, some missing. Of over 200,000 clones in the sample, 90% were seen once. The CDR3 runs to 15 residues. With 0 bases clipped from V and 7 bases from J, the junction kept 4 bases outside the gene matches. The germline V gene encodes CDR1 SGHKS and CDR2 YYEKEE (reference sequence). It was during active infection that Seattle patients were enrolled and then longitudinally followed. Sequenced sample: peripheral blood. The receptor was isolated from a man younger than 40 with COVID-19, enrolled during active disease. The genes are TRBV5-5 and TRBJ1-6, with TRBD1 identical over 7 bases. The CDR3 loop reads CASSLEVRGNSPLHF. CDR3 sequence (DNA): TGTGCCAGCAGCTTGGAGGTCAGGGGGAATTCACCCCTCCACTTT.